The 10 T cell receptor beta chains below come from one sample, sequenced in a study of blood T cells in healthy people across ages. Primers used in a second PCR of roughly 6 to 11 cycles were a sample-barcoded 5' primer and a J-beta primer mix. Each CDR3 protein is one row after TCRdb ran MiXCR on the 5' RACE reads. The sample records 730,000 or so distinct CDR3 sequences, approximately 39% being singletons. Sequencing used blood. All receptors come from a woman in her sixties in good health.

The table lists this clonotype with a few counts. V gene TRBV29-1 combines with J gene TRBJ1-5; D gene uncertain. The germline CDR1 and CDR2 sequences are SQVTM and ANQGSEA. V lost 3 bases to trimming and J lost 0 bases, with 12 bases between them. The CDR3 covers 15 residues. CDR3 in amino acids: CSVDRAFHSNQPQHF. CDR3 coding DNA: TGCAGCGTTGATCGAGCTTTCCATAGCAATCAGCCCCAGCATTTT.

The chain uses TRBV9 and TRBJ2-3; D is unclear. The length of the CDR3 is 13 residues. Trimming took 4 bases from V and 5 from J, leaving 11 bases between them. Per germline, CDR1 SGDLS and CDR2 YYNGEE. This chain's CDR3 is CASSKLVVDTQYF. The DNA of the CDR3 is TGTGCCAGCAGCAAATTAGTAGTAGATACGCAGTATTTT.

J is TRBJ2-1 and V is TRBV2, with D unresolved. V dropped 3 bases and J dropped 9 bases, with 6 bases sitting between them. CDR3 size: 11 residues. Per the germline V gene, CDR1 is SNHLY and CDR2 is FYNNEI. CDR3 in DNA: TGTGCCAGCAGTGACTCGGTTGAGCAGTTCTTC. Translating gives CASSDSVEQFF.

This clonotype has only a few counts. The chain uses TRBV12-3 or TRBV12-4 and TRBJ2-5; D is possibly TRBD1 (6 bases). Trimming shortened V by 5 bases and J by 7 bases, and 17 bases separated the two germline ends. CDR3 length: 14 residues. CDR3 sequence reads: CASSPGQNLGTQYF. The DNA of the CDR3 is TGTGCCAGCAGTCCTGGACAGAATTTGGGGACCCAGTACTTC.

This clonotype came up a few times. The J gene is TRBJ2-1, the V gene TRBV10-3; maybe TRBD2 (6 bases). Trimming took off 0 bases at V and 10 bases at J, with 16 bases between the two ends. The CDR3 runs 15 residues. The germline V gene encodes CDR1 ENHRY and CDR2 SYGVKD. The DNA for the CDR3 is TGTGCCATCAGTGAGTCGAGGAGCGTTGGGGGGGAGCAGTTCTTC. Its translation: CAISESRSVGGEQFF.

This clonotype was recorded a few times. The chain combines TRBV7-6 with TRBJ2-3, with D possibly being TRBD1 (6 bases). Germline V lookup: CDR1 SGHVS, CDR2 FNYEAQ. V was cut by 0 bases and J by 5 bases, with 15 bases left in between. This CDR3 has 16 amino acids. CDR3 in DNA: TGTGCCAGCAGCTTAGCCTTAGTGGGGGCAGGAGATACGCAGTATTTT. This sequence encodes CASSLALVGAGDTQYF. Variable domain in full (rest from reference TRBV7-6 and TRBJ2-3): GAGVSQSPRYKVTKRGQDVALRCDPISGHVSLYWYRQALGQGPEFLTYFNYEAQQDKSGLPNDRFSAERPEGSISTLTIQRTEQRDSAMYRCASSLALVGAGDTQYFGPGTRLTVL.

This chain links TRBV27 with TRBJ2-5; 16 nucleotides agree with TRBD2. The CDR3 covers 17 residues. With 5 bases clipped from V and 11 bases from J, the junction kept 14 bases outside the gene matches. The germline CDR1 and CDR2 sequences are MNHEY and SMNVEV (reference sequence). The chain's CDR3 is CASSTTGLAGGWGEQYF. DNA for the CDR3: TGTGCCAGCAGTACTACGGGACTAGCGGGAGGGTGGGGTGAGCAGTACTTC.

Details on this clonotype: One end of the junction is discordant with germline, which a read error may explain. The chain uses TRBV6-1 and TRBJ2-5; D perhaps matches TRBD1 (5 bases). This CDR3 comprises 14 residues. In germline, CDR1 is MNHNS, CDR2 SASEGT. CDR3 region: CASSDRQPAETRYF. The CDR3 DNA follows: TGTGCCAGCAGTGATCGACAGCCTGCGGAGACCCGGTACTTC.

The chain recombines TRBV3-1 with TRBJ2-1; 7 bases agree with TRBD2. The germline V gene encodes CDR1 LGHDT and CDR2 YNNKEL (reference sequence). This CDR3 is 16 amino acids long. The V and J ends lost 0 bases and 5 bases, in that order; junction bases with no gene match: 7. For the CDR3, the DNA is TGTGCCAGCAGCCAAGATGGGGCTAGCGGCCACAATGAGCAGTTCTTC. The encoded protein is CASSQDGASGHNEQFF.

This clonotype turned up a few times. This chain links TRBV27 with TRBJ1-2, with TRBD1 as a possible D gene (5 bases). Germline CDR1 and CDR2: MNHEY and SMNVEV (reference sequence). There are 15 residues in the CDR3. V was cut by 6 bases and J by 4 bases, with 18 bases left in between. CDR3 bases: TGTGCCAGCAGCCTCTTTTTTGGGGGTAGCTATGGCTACACCTTC. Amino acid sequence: CASSLFFGGSYGYTF.